This is a list of T cell receptor beta chains from one sample in a study of vaccination and CD4 T cells after COVID-19. No antigen has been assigned to these receptors. TCRdb analysed the PCR reads with MiXCR anew, one entry per CDR3 protein. The sample shows about 2,000 distinct CDR3 sequences, 15% to 17% of them seen only once. The source material was CD4+ T cells from blood, cultured in vitro. These receptor sequences come from a human donor in good health. Both conserved end residues are trimmed from each CDR3. Fields, in order: V gene, J gene, CDR3 protein.

V gene: TRBV28
J gene: TRBJ2-5
CDR3 protein: ASSLTGGVETQY

V gene: TRBV28
J gene: TRBJ1-1
CDR3 protein: ASSLLENIEAF

V gene: TRBV19
J gene: TRBJ2-5
CDR3 protein: ASSIGDQETQY

V gene: TRBV6-1
J gene: TRBJ1-1
CDR3 protein: ASKITGEVLAF

V gene: TRBV5-1
J gene: TRBJ1-2
CDR3 protein: ASSLVGDGYT

V gene: TRBV19
J gene: TRBJ2-1
CDR3 protein: ASSIAWDEQF

V gene: TRBV2
J gene: TRBJ1-1
CDR3 protein: ASSIGGGTEAF

V gene: TRBV28
J gene: TRBJ1-2
CDR3 protein: ASSLPGGAGYT

V gene: TRBV5-1
J gene: TRBJ1-6
CDR3 protein: ASSWTGQGQSPLH

V gene: TRBV19
J gene: TRBJ1-5
CDR3 protein: ASSMVDSPGGNQPQH

V gene: TRBV6-1
J gene: TRBJ2-1
CDR3 protein: ASSEDLTVEQF

V gene: TRBV30
J gene: TRBJ2-7
CDR3 protein: ASTYQSSLGEQY

V gene: TRBV5-8
J gene: TRBJ1-6
CDR3 protein: ASSLMGGHTPSPLH

V gene: TRBV18
J gene: TRBJ1-1
CDR3 protein: ASSPPGEKGNTEAF

V gene: TRBV20-1
J gene: TRBJ2-3
CDR3 protein: SARVADTDTQY

V gene: TRBV7-2
J gene: TRBJ2-1
CDR3 protein: ASSLALPSYNEQF

V gene: TRBV7-9
J gene: TRBJ2-5
CDR3 protein: ASSLRASLGTQY

V gene: TRBV28
J gene: TRBJ1-1
CDR3 protein: ASTVLENTEAF

V gene: TRBV7-9
J gene: TRBJ1-2
CDR3 protein: ASSVTGVNYGYT

V gene: TRBV6-1
J gene: TRBJ1-6
CDR3 protein: ASSEVNNSPLH

V gene: TRBV12-3/TRBV12-4
J gene: TRBJ1-2
CDR3 protein: ASSTSNYGYT

V gene: TRBV5-1
J gene: TRBJ2-2
CDR3 protein: ASRGGGTANTGELF

V gene: TRBV2
J gene: TRBJ2-3
CDR3 protein: ASSLYVGTQY

V gene: TRBV27
J gene: TRBJ1-2
CDR3 protein: ASSSMTGGYGYT

V gene: TRBV11-1
J gene: TRBJ2-3
CDR3 protein: ASSSEGRRDTQY

V gene: TRBV3-1
J gene: TRBJ2-7
CDR3 protein: ASSQVQGDYEQY

V gene: TRBV24-1
J gene: TRBJ2-1
CDR3 protein: ATGGGQLAGDNEQF

V gene: TRBV20-1
J gene: TRBJ1-4
CDR3 protein: SASPGGGSEKLF

V gene: TRBV6-5
J gene: TRBJ2-3
CDR3 protein: ASSYTGSTVVDTQY

V gene: TRBV5-1
J gene: TRBJ2-3
CDR3 protein: ASSLTGGGEDTQY

V gene: TRBV9
J gene: TRBJ2-5
CDR3 protein: ASSVVPETQY

V gene: TRBV9
J gene: TRBJ2-7
CDR3 protein: ASSAQGSQSYEQY

V gene: TRBV11-2
J gene: TRBJ2-3
CDR3 protein: ASSQNTDTQY

V gene: TRBV4-3
J gene: TRBJ1-1
CDR3 protein: ASSQETGVTEAF

V gene: TRBV30
J gene: TRBJ1-2
CDR3 protein: AWSVLRGYGYT

V gene: TRBV5-5
J gene: TRBJ1-2
CDR3 protein: ASSLDGQNYGYT

V gene: TRBV6-1
J gene: TRBJ2-1
CDR3 protein: ASSELPSYNEQF

V gene: TRBV18
J gene: TRBJ2-1
CDR3 protein: ASSSLAGRNEQF

V gene: TRBV20-1
J gene: TRBJ1-2
CDR3 protein: SARGGTGRGSNYGYT

V gene: TRBV7-3
J gene: TRBJ1-5
CDR3 protein: ASSLVGRGPQH

V gene: TRBV7-3
J gene: TRBJ2-1
CDR3 protein: ASSTTSGGKDEQF